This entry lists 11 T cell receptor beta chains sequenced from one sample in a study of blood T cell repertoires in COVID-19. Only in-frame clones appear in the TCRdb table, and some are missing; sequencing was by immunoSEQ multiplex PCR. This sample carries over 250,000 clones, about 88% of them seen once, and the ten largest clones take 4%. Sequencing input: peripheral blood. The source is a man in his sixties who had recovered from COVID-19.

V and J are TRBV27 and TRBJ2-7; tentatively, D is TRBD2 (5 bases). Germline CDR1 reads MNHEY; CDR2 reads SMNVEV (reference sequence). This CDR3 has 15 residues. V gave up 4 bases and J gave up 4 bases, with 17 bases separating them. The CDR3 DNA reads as TGTGCCAGCAGTTCCCGAAATTTAGCGCCTTACGAGCAGTACTTC. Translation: CASSSRNLAPYEQYF.

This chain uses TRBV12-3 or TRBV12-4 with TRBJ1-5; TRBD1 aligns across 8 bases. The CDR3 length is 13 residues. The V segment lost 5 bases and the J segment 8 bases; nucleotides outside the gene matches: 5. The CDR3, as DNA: TGTGCCAGCAGTGCGGGACAGGCGGAGCCCCAGCATTTT. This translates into CASSAGQAEPQHF.

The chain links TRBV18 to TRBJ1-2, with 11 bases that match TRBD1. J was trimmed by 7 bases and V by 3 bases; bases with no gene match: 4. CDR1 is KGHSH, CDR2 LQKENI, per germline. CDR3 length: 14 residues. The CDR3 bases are TGTGCCAGCTCACCGGACAGGGGGCAGAGTGGCTACACCTTC. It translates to CASSPDRGQSGYTF.

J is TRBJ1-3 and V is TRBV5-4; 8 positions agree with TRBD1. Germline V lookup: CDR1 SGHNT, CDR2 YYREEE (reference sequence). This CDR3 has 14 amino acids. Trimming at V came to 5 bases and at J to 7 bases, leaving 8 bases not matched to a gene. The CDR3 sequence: CASSFGQGRNTIYF. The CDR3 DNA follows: TGTGCCAGCAGTTTTGGACAGGGTCGTAACACCATATATTTT.

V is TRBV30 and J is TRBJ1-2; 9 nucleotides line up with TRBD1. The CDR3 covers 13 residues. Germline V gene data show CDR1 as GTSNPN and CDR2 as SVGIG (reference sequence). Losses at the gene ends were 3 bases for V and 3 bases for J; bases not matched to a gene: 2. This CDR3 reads CAWRWDRDYGYTF. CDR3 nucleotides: TGTGCCTGGAGGTGGGACAGGGACTATGGCTACACCTTC.

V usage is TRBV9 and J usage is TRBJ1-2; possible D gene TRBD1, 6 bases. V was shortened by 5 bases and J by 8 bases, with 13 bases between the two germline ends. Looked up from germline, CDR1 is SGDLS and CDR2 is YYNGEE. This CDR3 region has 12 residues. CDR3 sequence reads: CASSNQGSGYTF. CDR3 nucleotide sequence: TGTGCCAGCAGTAATCAGGGGTCGGGCTACACCTTC.

Here the CDR3 DNA reads TGTGCCAGCAGCCATGAAAGCGGTCTCCGAGAGACCCAGTACTTC. Encoded protein: CASSHESGLRETQYF. This chain links TRBV3-1 (or the pseudogene TRBV3-2) with TRBJ2-5; D is possibly TRBD2 (5 bases). In germline, CDR1 is LGHDT, CDR2 YNNKEL (reference sequence). The CDR3 covers 15 residues. V was trimmed by 3 bases and J by 4 bases, leaving 15 bases between them.

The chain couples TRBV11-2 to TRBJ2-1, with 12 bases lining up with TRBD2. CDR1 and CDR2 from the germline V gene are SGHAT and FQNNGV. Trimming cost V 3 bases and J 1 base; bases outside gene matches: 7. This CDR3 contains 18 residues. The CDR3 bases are TGTGCCAGCAGCTTCCGATCTAGCGGGGGGGCATCCTACAATGAGCAGTTCTTC. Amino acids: CASSFRSSGGASYNEQFF.

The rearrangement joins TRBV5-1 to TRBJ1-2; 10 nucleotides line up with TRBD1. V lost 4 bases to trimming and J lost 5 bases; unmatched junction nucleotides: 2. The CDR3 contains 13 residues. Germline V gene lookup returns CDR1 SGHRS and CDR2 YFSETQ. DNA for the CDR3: TGCGCCAGCAGCCGGGGACAGGGGTATGGCTACACCTTC. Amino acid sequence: CASSRGQGYGYTF.

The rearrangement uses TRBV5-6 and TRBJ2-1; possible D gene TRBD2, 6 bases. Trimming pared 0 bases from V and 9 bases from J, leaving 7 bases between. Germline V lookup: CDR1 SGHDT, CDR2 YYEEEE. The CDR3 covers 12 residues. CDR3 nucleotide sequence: TGTGCCAGCAGCTTGGGGAGGGCTGAGCAGTTCTTC. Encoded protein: CASSLGRAEQFF.

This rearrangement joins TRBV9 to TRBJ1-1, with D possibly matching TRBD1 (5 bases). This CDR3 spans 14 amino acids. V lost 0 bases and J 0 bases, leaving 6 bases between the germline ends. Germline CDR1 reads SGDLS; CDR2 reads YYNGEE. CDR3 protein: CASSVEGMNTEAFF. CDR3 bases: TGTGCCAGCAGCGTAGAGGGGATGAACACTGAAGCTTTCTTT.